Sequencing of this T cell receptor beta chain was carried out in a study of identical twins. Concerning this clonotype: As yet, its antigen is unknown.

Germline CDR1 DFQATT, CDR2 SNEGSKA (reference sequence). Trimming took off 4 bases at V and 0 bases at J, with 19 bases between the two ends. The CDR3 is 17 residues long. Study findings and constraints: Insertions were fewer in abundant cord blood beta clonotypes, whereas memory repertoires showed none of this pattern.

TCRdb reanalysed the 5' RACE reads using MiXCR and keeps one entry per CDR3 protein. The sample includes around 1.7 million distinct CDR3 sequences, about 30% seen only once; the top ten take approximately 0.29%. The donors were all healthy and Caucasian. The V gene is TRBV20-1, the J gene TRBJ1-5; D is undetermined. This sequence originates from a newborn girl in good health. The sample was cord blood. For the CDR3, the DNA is TGCAGTGCTACCCCTGGGCAGGAACTCTATAGCAATCAGCCCCAGCATTTT. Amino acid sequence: CSATPGQELYSNQPQHF.